Listed below are T cell receptor beta chains from one sample, sequenced in a study of T cells after yellow fever vaccination. TCRdb fed the 5' RACE reads into MiXCR, producing one record per CDR3 protein. The sample records 50,000 or so distinct CDR3 sequences, 7.4% being singletons. The sequencing used CD8+ T cells sorted from PBMCs, collected approximately 15 days after the first yellow fever vaccination. The source is a man between 18 and 29 years old who received the YFV17D yellow fever vaccine. Each CDR3 is given with its conserved first and last residue. The order of the fields is D gene, J gene, V gene, clone size, CDR3 length, CDR3 protein, CDR3 DNA. The D gene is left open where the match is weak. Expanded clones get a size class; other rows say once, few or many, or leave the size out.

d_call: -
j_call: TRBJ2-2
v_call: TRBV6-4
clone_size: many
cdr3_length: 13
cdr3_aa: CASSEANTGELFF
cdr3_nt: TGTGCCAGCAGTGAGGCGAACACCGGGGAGCTGTTTTTT

d_call: TRBD1
j_call: TRBJ1-1
v_call: TRBV12-3/TRBV12-4
clone_size: -
cdr3_length: 17
cdr3_aa: CASRPTGGGLMNTEAFF
cdr3_nt: TGTGCCAGCAGACCAACAGGGGGGGGACTTATGAACACTGAAGCTTTCTTT

d_call: TRBD1
j_call: TRBJ2-7
v_call: TRBV5-1
clone_size: many
cdr3_length: 14
cdr3_aa: CASSWVGQAYEQYF
cdr3_nt: TGCGCCAGCAGCTGGGTGGGACAGGCCTACGAGCAGTACTTC

d_call: -
j_call: TRBJ1-6
v_call: TRBV7-9
clone_size: many
cdr3_length: 16
cdr3_aa: CASSSHEGPRNSPLHF
cdr3_nt: TGTGCCAGCAGCTCACACGAGGGACCAAGGAATTCACCCCTCCACTTT

d_call: -
j_call: TRBJ2-1
v_call: TRBV9
clone_size: many
cdr3_length: 12
cdr3_aa: CASSTNHNEQFF
cdr3_nt: TGTGCCAGCAGCACAAATCACAATGAGCAGTTCTTC

d_call: -
j_call: TRBJ2-1
v_call: TRBV7-2
clone_size: many
cdr3_length: 14
cdr3_aa: CASSLAIRVSEQFF
cdr3_nt: TGTGCCAGCAGCTTAGCTATCAGGGTCAGTGAGCAGTTCTTC

d_call: TRBD2
j_call: TRBJ2-3
v_call: TRBV9
clone_size: many
cdr3_length: 16
cdr3_aa: CASSLYLAGGTDTQYF
cdr3_nt: TGTGCCAGCAGCTTATATCTTGCGGGGGGCACAGATACGCAGTATTTT

d_call: -
j_call: TRBJ1-2
v_call: TRBV12-3/TRBV12-4
clone_size: many
cdr3_length: 14
cdr3_aa: CASSLNRGPYGYTF
cdr3_nt: TGTGCCAGCAGTTTAAATCGAGGGCCCTATGGCTACACCTTC

d_call: TRBD1
j_call: TRBJ1-4
v_call: TRBV4-1
clone_size: many
cdr3_length: 17
cdr3_aa: CASSQDHHGTGDEKLFF
cdr3_nt: TGCGCCAGCAGCCAAGACCACCACGGGACAGGGGATGAAAAACTGTTTTTT

d_call: -
j_call: TRBJ2-3
v_call: TRBV19
clone_size: many
cdr3_length: 14
cdr3_aa: CASSLGGVTDTQYF
cdr3_nt: TGTGCCAGTAGTCTCGGCGGGGTCACAGATACGCAGTATTTT

d_call: -
j_call: TRBJ1-2
v_call: TRBV7-9
clone_size: -
cdr3_length: 17
cdr3_aa: CASSFYRGASEGYGYTF
cdr3_nt: TGTGCCAGCAGTTTTTACCGCGGGGCCTCCGAGGGGTATGGCTACACCTTC

d_call: -
j_call: TRBJ2-6
v_call: TRBV5-4
clone_size: few
cdr3_length: 17
cdr3_aa: CASSREPGPGSTNVLTF
cdr3_nt: TGTGCCAGCAGCCGAGAACCCGGCCCAGGATCGACCAACGTCCTGACTTTC

d_call: TRBD2
j_call: TRBJ2-1
v_call: TRBV7-2
clone_size: many
cdr3_length: 15
cdr3_aa: CASSYGTSRYNEQFF
cdr3_nt: TGTGCCAGCAGTTACGGGACTAGCAGATACAATGAGCAGTTCTTC

d_call: -
j_call: TRBJ2-2
v_call: TRBV14
clone_size: many
cdr3_length: 15
cdr3_aa: CASSQVEENTGELFF
cdr3_nt: TGTGCCAGCAGCCAAGTTGAGGAGAACACCGGGGAGCTGTTTTTT

d_call: -
j_call: TRBJ2-2
v_call: TRBV12-3/TRBV12-4
clone_size: -
cdr3_length: 16
cdr3_aa: CFSTHLRNINTGELFF
cdr3_nt: TGTTTCAGCACACACCTTAGGAACATCAACACCGGGGAGCTGTTTTTT

d_call: -
j_call: TRBJ2-7
v_call: TRBV25-1
clone_size: many
cdr3_length: 15
cdr3_aa: CASSELRSTSYEQYF
cdr3_nt: TGTGCCAGCAGTGAATTGAGGAGCACTTCATACGAGCAGTACTTC

d_call: -
j_call: TRBJ1-6
v_call: TRBV4-2
clone_size: many
cdr3_length: 13
cdr3_aa: CASSQGYNSPLHF
cdr3_nt: TGTGCCAGCAGCCAGGGGTATAATTCACCCCTCCACTTT

d_call: TRBD1
j_call: TRBJ2-6
v_call: TRBV7-6
clone_size: few
cdr3_length: 16
cdr3_aa: CASSSGTGFGANVLTF
cdr3_nt: TGTGCCAGCAGCTCCGGGACAGGGTTCGGGGCCAACGTCCTGACTTTC

d_call: -
j_call: TRBJ2-7
v_call: TRBV5-1
clone_size: many
cdr3_length: 13
cdr3_aa: CASSFWGKDEQYF
cdr3_nt: TGCGCCAGCAGCTTCTGGGGTAAGGACGAGCAGTACTTC

d_call: TRBD1
j_call: TRBJ1-1
v_call: TRBV5-1
clone_size: many
cdr3_length: 17
cdr3_aa: CASSLMGQDIMNTEAFF
cdr3_nt: TGCGCCAGCAGCTTGATGGGACAGGACATCATGAACACTGAAGCTTTCTTT

d_call: -
j_call: TRBJ2-1
v_call: TRBV6-5
clone_size: few
cdr3_length: 15
cdr3_aa: CASSYSLDRNNEQFF
cdr3_nt: TGTGCCAGCAGTTACTCCCTGGACAGAAACAATGAGCAGTTCTTC

d_call: TRBD1
j_call: TRBJ1-1
v_call: TRBV20-1
clone_size: many
cdr3_length: 13
cdr3_aa: CSARGTVNTEAFF
cdr3_nt: TGCAGTGCTAGGGGGACAGTGAACACTGAAGCTTTCTTT

d_call: -
j_call: TRBJ1-2
v_call: TRBV7-9
clone_size: many
cdr3_length: 14
cdr3_aa: CASSSPAGQNGYTF
cdr3_nt: TGTGCCAGCAGCTCTCCCGCGGGGCAAAATGGCTACACCTTC

d_call: -
j_call: TRBJ2-5
v_call: TRBV5-6
clone_size: few
cdr3_length: 14
cdr3_aa: CASSPPGQKETQYF
cdr3_nt: TGTGCCAGCAGCCCACCGGGACAAAAAGAGACCCAGTACTTC

d_call: -
j_call: TRBJ1-4
v_call: TRBV19
clone_size: few
cdr3_length: 12
cdr3_aa: CASSARGEKLFF
cdr3_nt: TGTGCCAGTAGTGCGAGGGGCGAAAAACTGTTTTTT

d_call: -
j_call: TRBJ2-1
v_call: TRBV5-1
clone_size: -
cdr3_length: 13
cdr3_aa: CASSPDGNNEQFF
cdr3_nt: TGCGCCAGCAGCCCGGACGGGAACAATGAGCAGTTCTTC

d_call: -
j_call: TRBJ1-4
v_call: TRBV4-2
clone_size: -
cdr3_length: 18
cdr3_aa: CASSREPTDYATNEKLFF
cdr3_nt: TGTGCCAGCAGCCGAGAGCCGACAGACTATGCAACTAATGAAAAACTGTTTTTT

d_call: TRBD2
j_call: TRBJ2-5
v_call: TRBV11-2
clone_size: many
cdr3_length: 14
cdr3_aa: CASSLWTSAETQYF
cdr3_nt: TGTGCCAGCAGCTTATGGACTAGCGCTGAGACCCAGTACTTC

d_call: -
j_call: TRBJ2-7
v_call: TRBV29-1
clone_size: many
cdr3_length: 13
cdr3_aa: CSVETGVPYEQYF
cdr3_nt: TGCAGCGTTGAAACGGGGGTCCCCTATGAGCAGTACTTC

d_call: -
j_call: TRBJ2-3
v_call: TRBV5-1
clone_size: many
cdr3_length: 13
cdr3_aa: CASSLRLGDTQYF
cdr3_nt: TGCGCCAGCAGCCTGCGGTTGGGAGATACGCAGTATTTT

d_call: -
j_call: TRBJ2-7
v_call: TRBV11-2
clone_size: -
cdr3_length: 14
cdr3_aa: CASSLGGGIYEQYF
cdr3_nt: TGTGCCAGCAGCTTAGGTGGGGGGATCTACGAGCAGTACTTC

d_call: -
j_call: TRBJ1-5
v_call: TRBV5-6
clone_size: many
cdr3_length: 13
cdr3_aa: CASSFGLGQPQHF
cdr3_nt: TGTGCCAGCAGCTTTGGCTTAGGTCAGCCCCAGCATTTT

d_call: TRBD1
j_call: TRBJ1-6
v_call: TRBV4-3
clone_size: many
cdr3_length: 16
cdr3_aa: CASSQELGTGNSPLHF
cdr3_nt: TGCGCCAGCAGCCAAGAGCTGGGGACAGGGAATTCACCCCTCCACTTT

d_call: TRBD1
j_call: TRBJ2-2
v_call: TRBV12-3/TRBV12-4
clone_size: medium-sized
cdr3_length: 16
cdr3_aa: CASSFFWTGHTGELFF
cdr3_nt: TGTGCCAGCAGTTTCTTCTGGACAGGGCACACCGGGGAGCTGTTTTTT

d_call: -
j_call: TRBJ2-7
v_call: TRBV20-1
clone_size: many
cdr3_length: 14
cdr3_aa: CSARATGRAYEQYF
cdr3_nt: TGCAGTGCTAGAGCCACCGGCAGGGCCTACGAGCAGTACTTC

d_call: -
j_call: TRBJ1-2
v_call: TRBV5-5
clone_size: once
cdr3_length: 13
cdr3_aa: CASSPGLLCGYTF
cdr3_nt: TGTGCCAGCAGCCCCGGACTCCTCTGCGGCTACACCTTC

d_call: -
j_call: TRBJ2-7
v_call: TRBV12-3/TRBV12-4
clone_size: many
cdr3_length: 12
cdr3_aa: CASSFPLHEQYF
cdr3_nt: TGTGCCAGCAGTTTCCCTTTACACGAGCAGTACTTC

d_call: -
j_call: TRBJ2-6
v_call: TRBV7-3
clone_size: -
cdr3_length: 15
cdr3_aa: CASSREGTGANVLTF
cdr3_nt: TGTGCCAGCAGCCGAGAGGGGACGGGGGCCAACGTCCTGACTTTC

d_call: TRBD1
j_call: TRBJ2-1
v_call: TRBV18
clone_size: many
cdr3_length: 16
cdr3_aa: CASSPPRDRAGNEQFF
cdr3_nt: TGTGCCAGCTCACCCCCCCGGGACAGGGCGGGCAATGAGCAGTTCTTC

d_call: -
j_call: TRBJ2-1
v_call: TRBV11-2
clone_size: many
cdr3_length: 12
cdr3_aa: CASSPLRNEQFF
cdr3_nt: TGTGCCAGCAGCCCTCTTCGCAATGAGCAGTTCTTC

d_call: TRBD1
j_call: TRBJ2-3
v_call: TRBV15
clone_size: -
cdr3_length: 16
cdr3_aa: CATSGTGDRPTDTQYF
cdr3_nt: TGTGCCACCAGCGGTACAGGGGACCGACCCACAGATACGCAGTATTTT

d_call: -
j_call: TRBJ1-2
v_call: TRBV7-8
clone_size: once
cdr3_length: 14
cdr3_aa: CASSLGVVNYGYTF
cdr3_nt: TGTGCCAGCAGCTTAGGCGTGGTAAACTATGGCTACACCTTC

d_call: -
j_call: TRBJ2-1
v_call: TRBV5-6
clone_size: many
cdr3_length: 14
cdr3_aa: CASSFQAASYEQFF
cdr3_nt: TGTGCCAGCAGCTTTCAAGCCGCTTCGTATGAGCAGTTCTTC

d_call: -
j_call: TRBJ2-1
v_call: TRBV28
clone_size: many
cdr3_length: 14
cdr3_aa: CASSFKSEPGHLVF
cdr3_nt: TGTGCCAGCAGTTTTAAATCAGAGCCCGGGCATTTGGTCTTC

d_call: -
j_call: TRBJ2-1
v_call: TRBV24-1
clone_size: many
cdr3_length: 15
cdr3_aa: CATSDLRAALNEQFF
cdr3_nt: TGTGCCACCAGTGATTTACGCGCCGCGCTAAATGAGCAGTTCTTC